Each of the 15 T cell receptor beta chains below was sequenced from the same sample in a study of cytomegalovirus exposure and HLA in healthy donors. 13 Jbeta primers and 60 Vbeta primers were used for the PCR. Produced via immunoSEQ multiplex PCR; TCRdb's table is partial and in-frame only. The table has 150,000 to 200,000 clones, around 74% seen once. Sample: PBMCs. These receptors all stem from a female donor in good health and CMV-seronegative.

This clone was counted only a few times. The chain combines TRBV5-1 with TRBJ1-6; D is unclear. V lost 4 bases and J lost 2, with 10 bases in between. The CDR3 is 15 residues long. CDR1 SGHRS and CDR2 YFSETQ come from the germline V gene. The CDR3 reads CASSLGGPYNSPLHF. The DNA for the CDR3 is TGCGCCAGCAGCCTCGGTGGTCCCTATAATTCACCCCTCCACTTT.

This chain links TRBV7-8 with TRBJ1-1; 7 nucleotides align to TRBD1. V lost 5 bases and J lost 2; bases outside the gene matches: 5. The CDR3 consists of 14 residues. The V gene's germline CDR1 is SGHVS and CDR2 FQNEAQ. The CDR3 region is CASSPTGLNTEAFF. For the CDR3, the DNA is TGTGCCAGCAGCCCGACAGGGTTAAACACTGAAGCTTTCTTT.

This clone was picked up one time. The CDR3 nucleotides read TGTGCCAGCAGTTTCGGTGGGGCCAACGTCCTGACTTTC. It translates to CASSFGGANVLTF. This sequence joins TRBV27 and TRBJ2-6; D remains ambiguous. V was pared by 3 bases and J by 3 bases, with 3 bases between. This CDR3 has 13 residues. The germline CDR1 and CDR2 sequences are MNHEY and SMNVEV (reference sequence).

V and J are TRBV30 and TRBJ1-6; D might be TRBD1 (5 bases). CDR3 length: 18 amino acids. Germline CDR1 GTSNPN, CDR2 SVGIG (reference sequence). Trimming took off 0 bases at V and 0 bases at J, with 15 bases between the two ends. The CDR3 nucleotides are TGTGCCTGGAGTGTATCGGCCAGGGCTTACTCCTATAATTCACCCCTCCACTTT. It specifies CAWSVSARAYSYNSPLHF. The variable domain in full, with the rest retrieved from reference TRBV30 and TRBJ1-6, is SQTIHQWPATLVQPVGSPLSLECTVEGTSNPNLYWYRQAAGRGLQLLFYSVGIGQISSEVPQNLSASRPQDRQFILSSKKLLLSDSGFYLCAWSVSARAYSYNSPLHFGNGTRLTVT.

This clone has a handful of counts. V and J are TRBV5-5 and TRBJ2-5; TRBD2 might be the D (6 bases). Trimming stripped 4 bases from V and 5 bases from J, with 18 bases between. CDR3 length: 15 residues. Germline CDR1 is SGHKS and CDR2 is YYEKEE (reference sequence). CDR3 coding DNA: TGTGCCAGCAGCCCGTCGCGGGCGGGAATTGAGACCCAGTACTTC. It yields the protein CASSPSRAGIETQYF.

This chain joins TRBV28 and TRBJ1-2; no reliable D call. Trimming cost V 5 bases and J 4 bases, with 14 bases left between them. The CDR3 is 14 residues long. In germline, CDR1 is MDHEN, CDR2 SYDVKM. The CDR3 DNA reads TGTGCCAGCAGTCCCCCCGGGAAGGTCTATGGCTACACCTTC. Its protein product is CASSPPGKVYGYTF.

This sequence joins TRBV2 and TRBJ2-1; 11 bases are a match to TRBD2. After removal of 6 bases from V and 9 bases from J, the junction contained 16 bases not matched to a gene. The length of the CDR3 is 17 residues. The germline CDR1 and CDR2 sequences are SNHLY and FYNNEI. The CDR3 DNA is TGTGCCAGCAGCGCTGATTTAACTAGCGGGGGCACCCCTGAGCAGTTCTTC. It translates to CASSADLTSGGTPEQFF.

This sequence joins TRBV11-3 and TRBJ1-6; TRBD1 matches at 7 bases. J lost 5 bases, V lost 5 bases, and 3 bases had no gene match. Germline CDR1 reads SGHNT; CDR2 reads YENEEA. The CDR3 is 14 amino acids. This CDR3 reads CASSLDRNNSPLHF. The CDR3 DNA reads TGTGCCAGCAGCCTGGACAGGAATAATTCACCCCTCCACTTT.

This chain uses TRBV11-2 with TRBJ1-1; 7 positions match TRBD1. V was pared by 1 base and J by 5 bases, with 19 bases of the junction left unmatched. This CDR3 region has 19 residues. The V gene's germline CDR1 is SGHAT and CDR2 FQNNGV. This CDR3 is CASSLVLPPMEGARTEAFF. The CDR3 DNA sequence: TGTGCCAGCAGCTTAGTTTTGCCCCCAATGGAGGGGGCAAGGACTGAAGCTTTCTTT.

This clone has only one observation. The chain recombines TRBV14 with TRBJ2-5; TRBD1 matches 7 bases. Germline loops: CDR1 SGHDN, CDR2 FVKESK. This CDR3 contains 19 residues. V was clipped by 0 bases and J by 0 bases; unmatched bases: 13. The CDR3 nucleotides are TGTGCCAGCAGCCAAGATCCCCTCGACAGGGATACGTACCAAGAGACCCAGTACTTC. Residues: CASSQDPLDRDTYQETQYF.

The rearrangement uses TRBV1 and TRBJ2-2; TRBD2 is the table's D call and was not checked against the DNA. TRBV1 is listed as a pseudogene. The CDR3 is made up of 15 amino acids. The CDR3 DNA sequence: TGCACCAGCAGCCAAGATTGCGCGAACACCGGGGAGCTGTTTTTT. Amino acids: CTSSQDCANTGELFF.

The chain employs TRBV5-1 and TRBJ2-7, with D maybe TRBD2 (5 bases). Trimming removed 2 bases from V and 3 bases from J, with 21 bases in between. The CDR3 is 17 residues long. CDR1 is SGHRS, CDR2 YFSETQ, per germline. In DNA form, the CDR3 reads TGCGCCAGCAGCTTAGGAGGAGGCAACTTGGAGTTCTACGAGCAGTACTTC. This gives the protein CASSLGGGNLEFYEQYF.

This clone was recorded once. The CDR3 loop is CASSNAGTGTTDTQYF. The CDR3 DNA reads as TGTGCCAGCAGTAACGCCGGGACAGGGACCACAGATACGCAGTATTTT. The chain links TRBV9 to TRBJ2-3; 9 bases agree with TRBD1. Per germline, CDR1 SGDLS and CDR2 YYNGEE. The J segment lost 2 bases and the V segment lost 5 bases, leaving 9 bases of the junction unmatched. The CDR3 is 16 amino acids.

This chain uses TRBV12-5 with TRBJ2-5; TRBD2 might be the D (5 bases). Trimming removed 1 base at V and 4 bases at J, with 13 bases between. Germline values: CDR1 LGHNT, CDR2 FRNRAP. The CDR3 covers 15 residues. The CDR3 bases are TGTGCTAGTGGTTTGGGGGTCCGGGATGGAGAGACCCAGTACTTC. The encoded protein is CASGLGVRDGETQYF.

The chain has TRBV30 and TRBJ2-6; 7 bases are a match to TRBD1. The CDR3 has 16 amino acids. With 2 bases clipped from V and 2 bases from J, the junction kept 6 bases outside the gene matches. Germline V CDR1 and CDR2: GTSNPN, SVGIG (reference sequence). CDR3 DNA sequence: TGTGCCTGGAGTTTAAGTACAGGGGCTGGGGCCAACGTCCTGACTTTC. The encoded protein is CAWSLSTGAGANVLTF.